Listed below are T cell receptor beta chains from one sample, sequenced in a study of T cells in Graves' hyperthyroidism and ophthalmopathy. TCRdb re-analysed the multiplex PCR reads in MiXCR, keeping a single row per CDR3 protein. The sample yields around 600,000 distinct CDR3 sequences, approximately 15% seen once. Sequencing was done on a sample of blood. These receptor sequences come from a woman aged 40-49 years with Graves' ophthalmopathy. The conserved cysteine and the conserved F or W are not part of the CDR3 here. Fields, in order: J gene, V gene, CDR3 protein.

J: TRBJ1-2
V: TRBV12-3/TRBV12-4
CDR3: ASSLIPPWAAYGYT

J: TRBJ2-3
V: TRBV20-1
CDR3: SARSTGDTQY

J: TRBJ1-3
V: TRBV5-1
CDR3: ASSRTGDSGNTIY

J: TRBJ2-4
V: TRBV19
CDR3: ASSLGLVPY

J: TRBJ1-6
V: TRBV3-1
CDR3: ASSQGAGNSPLH

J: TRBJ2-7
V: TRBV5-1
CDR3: ASSFRLLAESLGERY

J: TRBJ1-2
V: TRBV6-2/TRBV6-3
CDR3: ASSYGKGFYGYT

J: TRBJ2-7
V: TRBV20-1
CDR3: SARDRSRGTTYEQY

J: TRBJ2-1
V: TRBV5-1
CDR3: ASSLGFRGQSNEQF

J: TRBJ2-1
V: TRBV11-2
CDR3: ASSLTSGGENEQF

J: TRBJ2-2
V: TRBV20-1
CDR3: SARQSGNTGELF

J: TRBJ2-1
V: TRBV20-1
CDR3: SASSLAGALSYNEQF

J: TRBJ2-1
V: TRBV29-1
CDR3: SVLGGDRATYNEQF

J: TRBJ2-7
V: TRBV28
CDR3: ASSLSLAGGYEQY

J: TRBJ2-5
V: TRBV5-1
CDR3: ASSLGPGAVQETQY

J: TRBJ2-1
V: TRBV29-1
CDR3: SHEGPDLYSYNEQF

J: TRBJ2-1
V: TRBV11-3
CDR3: ASSLLTGVGSYNEQF

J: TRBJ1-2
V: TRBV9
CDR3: ASSGDREEGYT

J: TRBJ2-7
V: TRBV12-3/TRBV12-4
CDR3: ASSTGTSGSRRPYEQY

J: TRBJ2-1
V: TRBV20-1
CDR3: SASQLAGDYNEQF

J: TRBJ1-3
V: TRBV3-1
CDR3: ASSPHGNTIY

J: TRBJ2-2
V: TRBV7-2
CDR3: ASSLVYRNTGELF

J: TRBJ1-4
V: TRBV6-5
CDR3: ASSYGGAGEKLF

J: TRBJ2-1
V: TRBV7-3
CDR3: ASSWTIYNEQF

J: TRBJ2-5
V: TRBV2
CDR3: ASSPTSGGAQY

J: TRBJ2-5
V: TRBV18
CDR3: ASSPPTVPETQY

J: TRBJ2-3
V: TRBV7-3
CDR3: ASSLGGRGGLKDTQY

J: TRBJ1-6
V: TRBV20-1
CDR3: SAYRVSDNYSPLH

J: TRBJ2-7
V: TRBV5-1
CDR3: ASKPRSGGAGIYEQY

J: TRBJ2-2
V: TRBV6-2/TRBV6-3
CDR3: ASSSLAGVRTGELF

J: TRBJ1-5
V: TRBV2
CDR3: ASSLVRSNQPQH

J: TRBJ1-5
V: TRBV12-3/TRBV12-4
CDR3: ASSSNRGAQH

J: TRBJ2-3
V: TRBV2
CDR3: ASREGQSTDTQY

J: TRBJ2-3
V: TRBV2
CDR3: ASSEGDSPGDTQY

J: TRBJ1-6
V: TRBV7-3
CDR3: ASSLTPPNSPLH

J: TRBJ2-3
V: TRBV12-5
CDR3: ASARSGSSDTQY

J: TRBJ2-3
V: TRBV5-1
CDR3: ASSNGLAGGSTDTQY

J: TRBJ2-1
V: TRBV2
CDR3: ASSSDPLRVHEQF

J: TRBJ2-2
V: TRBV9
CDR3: ASTGGDSNTGELF

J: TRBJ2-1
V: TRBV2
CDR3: ASDFGTTFDEQF

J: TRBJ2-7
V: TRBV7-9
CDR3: AGETGDTYEQY